This T cell receptor (beta chain) is from a study of T-cell memory formation after mild COVID-19. Whole-study context: Clusters of TCRs were largely donor specific.

It was 5'RACE with constant-segment primers that produced the TCR alpha and TCR beta cDNA libraries, which carried sample barcodes and UMIs. TCRdb processed the 5' RACE reads anew with MiXCR; each CDR3 protein has one entry. Here the sample spans 300,000 to 400,000 distinct CDR3 sequences, 12% to 15% being singletons. The germline V gene encodes CDR1 SGHVS and CDR2 FQNEAQ. Deletions cut 5 bases from V and 5 bases from J, with 13 bases between. The CDR3 sequence is 14 residues long. Study-wide results and caveats: Pre-infection memory harbored some responding clones, suggesting cross-reactive memory joined.

This clonotype has at least ten counts. Its specificity is not known. The sample consisted of PBMCs or a T cell subset sorted from them (not recorded which). The chain employs TRBV7-8 and TRBJ2-1; weak D call: TRBD1 (6 bases). The clonotype was recovered from a man younger than 35 who had mild COVID-19 (a few samples of this study predate the infection). Cell type and time point are not known. The CDR3 nucleotides are TGTGCCAGCAGCCCACGGACAGCTAACAATGAGCAGTTCTTC. The encoded protein is CASSPRTANNEQFF.